This T cell receptor beta chain was found in a study of T-cell memory formation after mild COVID-19. Study-level background: For the most part, TCR clusters were specific to one donor.

Germline V gives CDR1 SEHNR, CDR2 FQNEAQ (reference sequence). This CDR3 has 14 residues. V lost 2 bases and J 3 bases, leaving 10 bases between the germline ends. A 5'RACE reaction primed in the constant segment made cDNA libraries of TCR alpha and TCR beta, and these carried sample barcodes and UMIs. TCRdb recomputed calls from the 5' RACE reads with MiXCR, one row per CDR3 protein. The sample consists of roughly 400,000 distinct CDR3 sequences, 15% to 20% of them appearing once. A note on this clonotype: Its antigen is not known.

General study findings and limits: Mainly CM and EM harbored the contracting CD4+ clones; mainly EMRA harbored the CD8+ ones. Pre-infection memory harbored some responding clones, suggesting cross-reactive memory joined.

The sequence was obtained from a man younger than 30 who had mild COVID-19 (a few samples of this study predate the infection). Cell type and time point are not known. The sample comprised PBMCs or a T cell subset sorted from them (not recorded which). V gene TRBV7-9 combines with J gene TRBJ1-1; D is undetermined. CDR3 in amino acids: CASSLSGRHTEAFF. CDR3 nucleotide sequence: TGTGCCAGCAGCTTAAGCGGACGACACACTGAAGCTTTCTTT.